This entry concerns a single T cell receptor (beta chain). Antigen specificity is unknown. The data stem from a study of T-cell reconstitution after alpha-beta-depleted transplantation in children. Study-wide points: Once a year had passed after transplant, T-cell counts and diversity came mostly from newly produced T cells. Alpha-beta T cells present about two months after transplant were reported to originate from several hundred expanded graft clones.

The TCRbeta library was prepared with unique molecular identifiers. TCRdb fed the PCR reads into MiXCR, producing one record per CDR3 protein. The repertoire consists of 75,000 to 80,000 distinct CDR3 sequences, with roughly 18% occurring once and the leading ten covering approximately 51%. This CDR3 is built from 12 residues. Germline CDR1 and CDR2: LGHDT and YNNKEL (reference sequence). Trimming pared 4 bases from V and 10 bases from J, leaving 10 bases between. Sequences were derived from PBMCs, mostly from graft donor cells, sampled 360 days after TCRalphabeta/CD19-depleted stem cell transplant. This sequence was found in a male patient aged 2 to 10 who had a stem cell transplant for acute lymphoblastic leukemia, so the T cells may come from the graft donor. The genes are TRBV3-1 and TRBJ1-4; TRBD1 is a possible D gene (5 bases). Here the CDR3 DNA reads TGTGCCAGCAGCCTCGGGGCCGGAAAACTGTTTTTT. As protein: CASSLGAGKLFF. The variable domain in full, with the rest retrieved from reference TRBV3-1 and TRBJ1-4, is DTAVSQTPKYLVTQMGNDKSIKCEQNLGHDTMYWYKQDSKKFLKIMFSYNNKELIINETVPNRFSPKSPDKAHLNLHINSLELGDSAVYFCASSLGAGKLFFGSGTQLSVL.